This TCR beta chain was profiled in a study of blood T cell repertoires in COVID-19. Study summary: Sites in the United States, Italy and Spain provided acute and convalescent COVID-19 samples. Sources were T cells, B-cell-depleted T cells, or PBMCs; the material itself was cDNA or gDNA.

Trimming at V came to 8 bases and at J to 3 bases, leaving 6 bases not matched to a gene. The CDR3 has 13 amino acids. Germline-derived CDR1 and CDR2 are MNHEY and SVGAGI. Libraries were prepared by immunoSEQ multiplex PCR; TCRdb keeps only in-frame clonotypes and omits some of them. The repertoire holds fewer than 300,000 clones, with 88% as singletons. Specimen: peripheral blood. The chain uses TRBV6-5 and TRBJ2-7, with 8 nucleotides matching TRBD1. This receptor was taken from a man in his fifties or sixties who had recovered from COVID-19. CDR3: CASRVGTGYEQYF. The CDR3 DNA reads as TGTGCCAGCCGGGTCGGGACAGGCTACGAGCAGTACTTC.